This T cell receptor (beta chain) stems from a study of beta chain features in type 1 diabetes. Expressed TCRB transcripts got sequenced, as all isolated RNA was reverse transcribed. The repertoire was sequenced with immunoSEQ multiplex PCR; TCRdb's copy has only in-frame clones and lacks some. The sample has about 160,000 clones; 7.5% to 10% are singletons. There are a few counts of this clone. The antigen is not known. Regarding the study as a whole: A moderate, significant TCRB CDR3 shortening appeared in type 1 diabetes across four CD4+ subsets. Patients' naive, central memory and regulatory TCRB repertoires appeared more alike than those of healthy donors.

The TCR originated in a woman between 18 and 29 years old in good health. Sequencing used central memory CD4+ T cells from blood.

The CDR3 coding sequence is TGTGCCATCAGTGAGTCGATAGACGAGCAGTACTTC. Its translation: CAISESIDEQYF. The chain couples TRBV10-3 to TRBJ2-7, with D unresolved. The CDR3 extends over 12 amino acids. The germline V and J ends were trimmed by 0 bases and 5 bases, with 5 bases remaining between them. CDR1 and CDR2 (germline): ENHRY, SYGVKD.